Listed below are T cell receptor beta chains from one sample, sequenced in a study of blood T cell repertoires in COVID-19. Libraries were prepared by immunoSEQ multiplex PCR; TCRdb keeps only in-frame clonotypes and omits some of them. The sample shows tens of thousands of clones, around nine tenths of them seen only once. The specimen sequenced was peripheral blood. All receptors derive from a man between 60 and 70 years old with acute or convalescent COVID-19. Both conserved end residues are part of each CDR3. A clone size is listed for some rows: how often the clone was seen (once, few, many), or a class if it is expanded.

V gene	clone size	CDR3 protein
TRBV5-8	.	CASSLAPDRDTGELFF
TRBV28	.	CASSFLGAQETQYF
TRBV29-1	.	CSVDPAGEPETQYF
TRBV27	.	CASSPTDSRYGYTF
TRBV24-1	.	CATSDSGVTQYF
TRBV18	.	CASSPIVIPYEQYF
TRBV11-2	.	CASSLGSGPTEAFF
TRBV3-1/TRBV3-2	.	CASSQERMRDRVTSGRLGEQFF
TRBV3-1/TRBV3-2	.	CASSQGGQGASSGYTF
TRBV13	once	CASSFWVLSNTEAFF
TRBV3-1/TRBV3-2	.	CASSQDSSGSGNEQFF
TRBV6-4	once	CASRLQGAYNQPQHF
TRBV13	.	CATNPGRTDTQYF
TRBV7-2	.	CASSSHSGRGYGYTF
TRBV4-2	.	CASSPTGTGGLDEKLFF
TRBV11-2	.	CASSLGTRTSIRQETQYF
TRBV4-1	.	CASSQGLAREQYF
TRBV7-8	.	CASSDRAYEQYF
TRBV28	.	CASMGRGLGRVNTEAFF
TRBV5-1	.	CASSLVPGDIADTQYF
TRBV28	.	CASSTGYQPQHF
TRBV29-1	once	CSVGPDREQFF
TRBV28	.	CASRTGDQPQHF